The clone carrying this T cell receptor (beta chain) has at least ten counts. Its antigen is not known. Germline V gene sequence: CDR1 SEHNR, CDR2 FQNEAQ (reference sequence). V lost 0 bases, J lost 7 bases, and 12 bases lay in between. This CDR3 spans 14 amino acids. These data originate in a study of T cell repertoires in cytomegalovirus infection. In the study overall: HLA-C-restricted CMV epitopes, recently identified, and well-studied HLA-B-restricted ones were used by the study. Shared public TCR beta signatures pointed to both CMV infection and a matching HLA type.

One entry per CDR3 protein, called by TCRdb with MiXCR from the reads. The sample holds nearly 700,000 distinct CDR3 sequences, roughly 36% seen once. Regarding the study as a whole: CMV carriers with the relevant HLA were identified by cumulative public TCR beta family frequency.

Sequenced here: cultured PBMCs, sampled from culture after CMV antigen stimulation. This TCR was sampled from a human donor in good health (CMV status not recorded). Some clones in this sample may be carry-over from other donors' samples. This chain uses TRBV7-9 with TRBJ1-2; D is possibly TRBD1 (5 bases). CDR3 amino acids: CASSLAGARGGYTF. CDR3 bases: TGTGCCAGCAGCTTAGCAGGGGCACGCGGTGGCTACACCTTC.